The T cell receptor (beta chain) described here comes from a study of identical twins' blood T cells. Study outcomes and limitations: Mainly, cloneset size products determined shared clonotypes, twins included. Shared environment remains a possible cause of twin similarity. Each donor's most abundant TCRbeta clonotypes shared more CDR3 sequences with her twin than unrelated donors.

Trimming removed 1 base from V and 4 bases from J, with 8 bases in between. Germline V lookup: CDR1 DFQATT, CDR2 SNEGSKA (reference sequence). The CDR3 length is 13 residues. This clonotype came up many times. The antigen is undetermined. Each TCR cDNA library carried sample-specific barcodes on both ends. TCRdb recomputed calls from the 5' RACE reads with MiXCR, one row per CDR3 protein. The sample has around 380,000 distinct CDR3 sequences, more than 25% seen once. The J gene is TRBJ1-5, the V gene TRBV20-1; D is perhaps TRBD1 (6 bases). The source is a woman between 18 and 50 years old in good health. Sequencing was carried out using PBMCs. CDR3 protein: CSARATGNQPQHF. In nucleotides, the CDR3 is TGCAGTGCTAGAGCAACAGGGAATCAGCCCCAGCATTTT.